This T cell receptor beta chain was documented in a study of cytomegalovirus exposure and HLA in healthy donors. The study, taken as a whole, reports: Researchers reportedly found TCR beta sequences accurately predicted most subjects' HLA-A and HLA-B alleles. A later analysis, which compared TCR beta chains of equal frequency, found the HLA-associated ones more clonally expanded.

The PCR was carried out with 60 Vbeta primers and 13 Jbeta primers. Authors' analysis steps: Later, 65 million to 85 million unique TCR beta chains were counted in an analysis, and approximately 9.9 million of them were shared. Assay used: immunoSEQ multiplex PCR; TCRdb lists only in-frame clones, some missing. The V and J calls and the clone size are those of that table, but D and trimming were determined from the DNA. In the table there are approximately 160,000 clones, approximately 78% of which are singletons. In regard to this clone: Its target is unknown.

With 4 bases clipped from V and 1 base from J, the junction kept 2 bases outside the gene matches. The CDR3 is 15 residues long. The germline gives CDR1 SGHAT, CDR2 FQNNGV. This chain links TRBV11-2 with TRBJ1-5, with TRBD1 matching over 9 bases. What was sequenced was PBMCs. This clonotype was obtained from a woman between 45 and 60 years old in good health and CMV-seropositive. DNA of the CDR3: TGTGCCAGCAGCTCCGGGACAGGGAGCAATCAGCCCCAGCATTTT. Its translation is CASSSGTGSNQPQHF.